Presented here are 17 T cell receptor beta chains from one specimen sequenced in a study of CD8 T cells and mutated HIV epitopes. Peptide stimulation included anti-CD28 and anti-CD49d co-stimulation before sorting CD69+CD137+ CD8+ T cells. No cognate antigen is known for these TCRs. The single-cell library used oligo-dT primers with well-specific UMIs, adapting Smart-seq2 and MARS-Seq. The nested PCR combined template-switch oligo forward primers with barcoded reverse primers for TCR alpha and beta. TCRdb reprocessed the single-cell sequencing reads with MiXCR, giving one entry per CDR3 protein. The sample lists over a hundred distinct CDR3 sequences, about three fifths occurring once. Sequencing was performed on CD8+ T cells from blood cultured with a non-adapted viral peptide, taken during chronic HIV-1 infection. Subset defined: CD69+CD137+ cells after non-adapted TL10 peptide stimulation. All receptors come from a man between 50 and 59 years old with HIV-1 infection.

This clonotype was picked up a small number of times. The V gene is TRBV20-1, the J gene TRBJ2-5; D possibly corresponds to TRBD1 (6 bases). The J call is in doubt because the DNA end fits TRBJ2-3 better. Germline V gene data show CDR1 as DFQATT and CDR2 as SNEGSKA (reference sequence). The CDR3 has 13 amino acids. The CDR3 sequence: CSAGGRGPDTQYF. The CDR3 DNA sequence: TGCAGTGCTGGGGGCCGGGGTCCCGATACGCAGTATTTT.

Concerning this clonotype: The junction departs from germline at one end; a sequencing error may be responsible. The chain links TRBV7-2 to TRBJ2-2; TRBD1 aligns across 8 bases. The CDR3 has 14 amino acids. The germline CDR1 and CDR2 sequences are SGHTA and FQGNSA. The CDR3 coding sequence is TGTGCCAGCAGCCAGGACAGGGAGGTCGGGGAGCTGCTTTTT. It codes for CASSQDREVGELLF. The full variable domain, in which reference TRBV7-2 and TRBJ2-2 provide the parts outside the CDR3, is GAGVSQSPSNKVTEKGKDVELRCDPISGHTALYWYRQSLGQGLEFLIYFQGNSAPDKSGLPSDRFSAERTGGSVSTLTIQRTQQEDSAVYLCASSQDREVGELLFGEGSRLTVL.

As to this clonotype: At one end the junction does not follow the germline gene, possibly because of a read error. V gene TRBV19 combines with J gene TRBJ1-1; D is possibly TRBD1 (5 bases). Germline V gene lookup returns CDR1 LNHDA and CDR2 SQIVND (reference sequence). The CDR3 has 14 residues. In DNA form, the CDR3 reads TGCGCCAGTAGTATAGGGGCGCCGACCACTGAAGCTTTCTTT. Translating it yields CASSIGAPTTEAFF.

The chain joins TRBV20-1 to TRBJ2-1, with D hard to call. The CDR3 runs 13 residues. V lost 4 bases and J 7 bases, leaving 14 bases between the germline ends. Germline V gives CDR1 DFQATT, CDR2 SNEGSKA (reference sequence). The CDR3 sequence: CSANKGRVNEQFF. CDR3 nucleotide sequence: TGCAGTGCTAACAAGGGCCGGGTGAATGAGCAGTTCTTC.

By share of the sample, this clonotype is medium-sized (0.01 to 0.1%). This chain joins TRBV6-1 and TRBJ2-3; TRBD1 matches at 7 bases. Trimming removed 4 bases from V and 5 bases from J; junction bases left unmatched: 6. The CDR3 is made up of 14 amino acids. The germline V gene encodes CDR1 MNHNS and CDR2 SASEGT. In nucleotides, the CDR3 is TGTGCCAGCAGTGGACAGGGAAGGCGAGATACGCAGTATTTT. Amino acid sequence: CASSGQGRRDTQYF.

The genes are TRBV4-3 and TRBJ2-1; tentatively, D is TRBD1 (8 bases). This CDR3 is 14 amino acids long. Germline V gene sequence: CDR1 LGHNA, CDR2 YSLEER. V was cut by 3 bases and J by 15 bases, with 21 bases left in between. The CDR3 here is CASSQDREVGGLFF. The CDR3 DNA is TGCGCCAGCAGCCAGGACAGGGAGGTCGGGGGGCTGTTCTTC.

As regards this clonotype: Germline is not matched at one junction end, which may reflect a read error. The chain employs TRBV20-1 and TRBJ2-5; no clear D. Matching the DNA end better, TRBJ2-1 makes the J call doubtful. The germline V gene has CDR1 DFQATT and CDR2 SNEGSKA (reference sequence). The CDR3 length is 14 residues. The CDR3, as DNA: TGCGGTGCTAGTAACAAGGGCCGGGTGAGTGAGCAGTTCTTC. It codes for CGASNKGRVSEQFF.

V and J are TRBV30 and TRBJ2-5; D is perhaps TRBD2 (6 bases). The DNA matches TRBJ2-1 better at its end, which makes the J call doubtful. In germline, CDR1 is GTSNPN, CDR2 SVGIG (reference sequence). The CDR3 consists of 18 residues. Here the CDR3 DNA reads TGTGCCTGGAGTGTACCCGGACTACACCTCGATCGGGTGAATGAGCAGTTCTTC. It yields the protein CAWSVPGLHLDRVNEQFF.

Concerning this clonotype itself: Germline is not matched at one junction end, which may reflect a read error. The chain is built from TRBV20-1 and TRBJ1-6; no definite D call. Germline V CDR1 and CDR2: DFQATT, SNEGSKA (reference sequence). This CDR3 spans 10 amino acids. The CDR3 protein is CSASNMGLYF. CDR3 bases: TGCAGTGCTAGTAACATGGGCCTCTACTTT.

V is TRBV6-1 and J is TRBJ2-1, with 7 positions matching TRBD1. Germline trimming cut 4 bases from V and 12 bases from J; bases unmatched to any gene: 12. The CDR3 length is 14 residues. CDR1 and CDR2 from the germline V gene are MNHNS and SASEGT. CDR3 sequence reads: CASSGQGRRDTQFF. The CDR3 nucleotides are TGTGCCAGCAGTGGACAGGGAAGGCGAGATACGCAGTTCTTC.

This rearrangement joins TRBV4-3 to TRBJ2-7, with TRBD1 matching 8 bases. The CDR3 runs 14 residues. Germline assignment: CDR1 LGHNA and CDR2 YSLEER. DNA of the CDR3: TGCGCCAGCAGCCAGGACAGGGAGGTCGGGGAGCTGTACGTC. It encodes CASSQDREVGELYV.

The chain recombines TRBV20-1 with TRBJ2-1; D is uncertain. The germline CDR1 and CDR2 sequences are DFQATT and SNEGSKA (reference sequence). The CDR3 is made up of 13 amino acids. Trimming removed 3 bases from V and 8 bases from J, with 14 bases in between. The CDR3 protein is CSASNKGGDEQFF. The CDR3 DNA follows: TGCAGTGCTAGTAACAAGGGCGGAGATGAGCAGTTCTTC.

In its sample, this clonotype was seen a few times. The chain has TRBV20-1 and TRBJ2-1; the D call may be TRBD1 or TRBD2 (6 bases each). The CDR3 is made up of 15 amino acids. From germline, CDR1 is DFQATT and CDR2 SNEGSKA (reference sequence). The V gene lost 6 bases and the J gene lost 8 bases, with 23 bases spanning the gap. CDR3 in amino acids: CSATSGPGGGDEQFF. DNA for the CDR3: TGCAGTGCCACCAGCGGACCCGGGGGCGGAGATGAGCAGTTCTTC.

This clonotype rates as medium-sized (0.01 to 0.1%). The likely explanation is a read error, given a far larger clone one base away. This chain joins TRBV20-1 and TRBJ2-3; D unclear. The J call could be wrong; TRBJ2-7 is a better fit for the DNA end. The CDR3 loop spans 14 amino acids. Germline V CDR1 and CDR2: DFQATT, SNEGSKA (reference sequence). DNA for the CDR3: TGCAGTGCTAGTAACAAGGGCCGGGTGAATGAGCAGTACTTC. Amino acid sequence: CSASNKGRVNEQYF.

By share, this clonotype counts as medium-sized. The CDR3 reads CSAGGRVNEQFF. The CDR3 DNA reads as TGCAGTGCTGGGGGCCGGGTGAATGAGCAGTTCTTC. The V and J genes are TRBV20-1 and TRBJ2-1; the D gene is possibly TRBD1 (6 bases). Germline lookup yields CDR1 DFQATT and CDR2 SNEGSKA (reference sequence). The CDR3 is 12 amino acids. V lost 5 bases and J lost 7, with 12 bases in between.

A word on this clonotype: The DNA is left out, because the CDR3 cannot be placed on it with certainty; the CDR3 is given as TCRdb lists it. The chain uses TRBV7-2 and TRBJ2-2; TRBD1, as called in the table, went unchecked against the DNA. The CDR3 length equals 17 residues, ends included. Per germline, CDR1 SGHTA and CDR2 FQGNSA. CDR3 protein: CASSPPGNEQYVGELFF.

About this clonotype itself: A far larger clone lies a single base away; this is likely a read error. The rearrangement links TRBV4-3 to TRBJ2-1, with D possibly matching TRBD2 (5 bases). This CDR3 comprises 14 residues. Germline V gene sequence: CDR1 LGHNA, CDR2 YSLEER. DNA for the CDR3: TGTGCCAGCAGCTTAGGAGGCGAGTACAATGAGCAGTTCTTC. The encoded protein is CASSLGGEYNEQFF.